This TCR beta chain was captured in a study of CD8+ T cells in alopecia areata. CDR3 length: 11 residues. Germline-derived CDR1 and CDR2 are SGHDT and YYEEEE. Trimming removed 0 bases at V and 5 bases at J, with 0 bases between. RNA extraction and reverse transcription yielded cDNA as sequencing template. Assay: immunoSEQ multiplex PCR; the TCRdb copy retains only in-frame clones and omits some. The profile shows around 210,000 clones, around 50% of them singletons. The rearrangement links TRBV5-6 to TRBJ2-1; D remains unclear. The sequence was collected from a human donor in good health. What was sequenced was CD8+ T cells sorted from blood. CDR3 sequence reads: CASSLDNEQFF. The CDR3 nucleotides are TGTGCCAGCAGCTTGGACAATGAGCAGTTCTTC.